The 17 T cell receptor beta chains below all came from one sample that was sequenced in a study of early T cells in non-severe SARS-CoV-2 infection. From the 5' RACE reads, TCRdb called clonotypes with MiXCR, one entry per CDR3 protein. Of 20,000 to 25,000 distinct CDR3 sequences listed, 4% are singletons. The sample taken for sequencing was whole blood. These receptors were collected from an adult who was a healthcare worker with PCR-confirmed SARS-CoV-2 infection or an uninfected control (not recorded which).

There are many counts of this clonotype. The chain carries TRBV6-2 or TRBV6-3 and TRBJ2-3, with a tentative D call TRBD2 (6 bases). The CDR3 covers 14 residues. Germline CDR1 and CDR2: MNHEY and SVGEGT. Trimming stripped 5 bases from V and 6 bases from J, with 15 bases between. In nucleotides, the CDR3 is TGTGCCAGCAGTAGAACCGGGACTTCTGATACGCAGTATTTT. The encoded protein is CASSRTGTSDTQYF.

This clonotype was observed many times. This chain connects TRBV20-1 to TRBJ2-3, with 10 positions matching TRBD2. This CDR3 region has 14 residues. The V and J ends lost 7 bases and 1 base, in that order; junction bases with no gene match: 5. Germline lookup yields CDR1 DFQATT and CDR2 SNEGSKA (reference sequence). The DNA of the CDR3 is TGCAGTGGGTTAGGACTAGCGGGCACAGATACGCAGTATTTT. Its translation: CSGLGLAGTDTQYF.

This clonotype was detected ten times or more. This sequence joins TRBV7-9 and TRBJ2-1; D remains ambiguous. Looked up from germline, CDR1 is SEHNR and CDR2 is FQNEAQ (reference sequence). V lost 3 bases and J lost 6, with 15 bases in between. CDR3 length: 15 amino acids. The CDR3 region is CASSFGQDQSNEQFF. In DNA, the CDR3 is TGTGCCAGCAGCTTTGGCCAGGACCAAAGCAATGAGCAGTTCTTC.

DNA of the CDR3: TGTGCCAGCAGCTTAGTTCCGGTGGAGCAGTTCTTC. It specifies CASSLVPVEQFF. The chain uses TRBV7-3 and TRBJ2-1; D gene ambiguous. The CDR3 spans 12 residues. Germline CDR1 reads SGHTA; CDR2 reads FQGTGA. The V end lost 2 bases, the J end lost 10 bases, and 9 bases lay between the germline ends.

Within the sample, this clonotype is medium-sized. The chain combines TRBV27 with TRBJ2-2; the D is unclear. The CDR3 runs to 15 residues. Germline V gene sequence: CDR1 MNHEY, CDR2 SMNVEV (reference sequence). The V end lost 4 bases, the J end lost 0 bases, and 9 bases lay between the germline ends. In DNA, the CDR3 is TGTGCCAGCAGTTCTTCCGGGCCGAACACCGGGGAGCTGTTTTTT. Translated, it gives CASSSSGPNTGELFF.

This clonotype was seen at least ten times. The genes are TRBV12-3 or TRBV12-4 and TRBJ2-6; the D gene is possibly TRBD1 (6 bases). CDR3 length: 15 residues. Trimming left V 7 bases short and J 0 bases short, with 10 bases between. CDR3 nucleotide sequence: TGTGCCAGCACCGCGACAGGCTCTGGGGCCAACGTCCTGACTTTC. It yields the protein CASTATGSGANVLTF.

This clonotype was observed a handful of times. V is TRBV12-3 or TRBV12-4 and J is TRBJ1-5, with no clear D. V lost 6 bases to trimming and J lost 7 bases, with 13 bases between them. CDR3 length: 13 residues. CDR3 region: CASSSRPPQPQHF. As DNA, the CDR3 is TGTGCCAGCAGCTCCCGCCCGCCGCAGCCCCAGCATTTT.

This clonotype showed up many times. The chain combines TRBV12-3 or TRBV12-4 with TRBJ1-6; perhaps TRBD1 as D (5 bases). The CDR3 has 15 residues. V was trimmed by 5 bases and J by 6 bases, leaving 14 bases between them. The CDR3 coding sequence is TGTGCCAGCAGTCTGGGATCGGGGCGTAATTCACCCCTCCACTTT. This translates into CASSLGSGRNSPLHF.

This clonotype was observed a handful of times. V gene TRBV29-1 combines with J gene TRBJ2-3; no definite D call. The CDR3 has 16 residues. In germline, CDR1 is SQVTM, CDR2 ANQGSEA. V shed 1 base and J shed 0 bases, with 14 bases lying between them. The CDR3 sequence is CSVEGGAASSTDTQYF. The DNA for the CDR3 is TGCAGCGTTGAAGGTGGAGCAGCTTCTAGCACAGATACGCAGTATTTT.

This clonotype was counted only a few times. This chain links TRBV9 with TRBJ1-6; 7 nucleotides agree with TRBD1. The ends lost 4 bases at V and 8 bases at J; junction bases unmatched: 6. This CDR3 contains 14 residues. Germline V gene lookup returns CDR1 SGDLS and CDR2 YYNGEE. CDR3 amino acids: CASSHTGQDSPLHF. The CDR3 nucleotides are TGTGCCAGCAGCCATACAGGACAGGATTCACCCCTCCACTTT.

This clonotype is classed as medium-sized. The chain employs TRBV6-4 and TRBJ2-7, with TRBD2 as a possible D gene (7 bases). This CDR3 has 16 amino acids. Germline V gene lookup returns CDR1 MRHNA and CDR2 SNTAGT. Trimming shortened V by 8 bases and J by 2 bases, and 22 bases separated the two germline ends. CDR3 amino acids: CASEFQGRGDTYEQYF. CDR3 DNA sequence: TGTGCCAGCGAGTTCCAGGGCCGGGGGGACACCTACGAGCAGTACTTC.

The table lists this clonotype with many counts. The V and J genes are TRBV5-1 and TRBJ1-1, with D uncertain. This CDR3 spans 14 amino acids. Trimming stripped 2 bases from V and 1 base from J, with 9 bases between. Looked up from germline, CDR1 is SGHRS and CDR2 is YFSETQ. The CDR3 region has the DNA TGCGCCAGCAGCTTTACGGCTGGGAACACTGAAGCTTTCTTT. Its translation is CASSFTAGNTEAFF. Full variable domain (remainder filled in from reference TRBV5-1 and TRBJ1-1): KAGVTQTPRYLIKTRGQQVTLSCSPISGHRSVSWYQQTPGQGLQFLFEYFSETQRNKGNFPGRFSGRQFSNSRSEMNVSTLELGDSALYLCASSFTAGNTEAFFGQGTRLTVV.

The chain has TRBV20-1 and TRBJ2-7; no firm D call. The CDR3 is 11 amino acids. With 0 bases removed from V and 4 bases from J, the gap between germline ends came to 4 bases. Germline V gene sequence: CDR1 DFQATT, CDR2 SNEGSKA (reference sequence). CDR3 sequence reads: CSAREDYEQYF. The CDR3, as DNA: TGCAGTGCTAGAGAAGATTACGAGCAGTACTTC.

This clonotype was seen more than once but under ten times. The chain carries TRBV3-1 and TRBJ2-7, with a possible D match to TRBD1 (6 bases). Trimming took off 1 base at V and 3 bases at J, with 10 bases between the two ends. The CDR3 consists of 14 residues. Germline V CDR1 and CDR2: LGHDT, YNNKEL (reference sequence). CDR3 DNA: TGTGCCAGCAGCCAAGGGGGGCAGGGCTACGAGCAGTACTTC. Translating it yields CASSQGGQGYEQYF.

This clonotype has only a few counts. This rearrangement joins TRBV7-9 to TRBJ2-3; no firm D call. Germline V lookup: CDR1 SEHNR, CDR2 FQNEAQ (reference sequence). CDR3 length equals 13 residues. V was cut by 2 bases and J by 7 bases, with 10 bases left in between. CDR3 in amino acids: CASSLLVGNTQYF. CDR3 DNA sequence: TGTGCCAGCAGCTTACTGGTGGGAAATACGCAGTATTTT.

This chain links TRBV11-2 with TRBJ2-3; 8 nucleotides agree with TRBD2. CDR1 is SGHAT, CDR2 FQNNGV, per germline. The CDR3 is made up of 15 amino acids. After removal of 2 bases from V and 0 bases from J, the junction contained 1 base not matched to a gene. The CDR3 region is CASSLLAGSTDTQYF. DNA of the CDR3: TGTGCCAGCAGCTTATTAGCGGGGAGCACAGATACGCAGTATTTT.

This clonotype occurred a few times. The chain is built from TRBV20-1 and TRBJ2-7; 9 nucleotides align to TRBD1. Germline V gene lookup returns CDR1 DFQATT and CDR2 SNEGSKA (reference sequence). The CDR3 sequence is 14 residues long. J lost 3 bases, V lost 3 bases, and 6 bases had no gene match. CDR3 residues: CSARGQGGLYEQYF. CDR3 nucleotide sequence: TGCAGTGCTAGGGGACAGGGTGGCCTCTACGAGCAGTACTTC.